This passage covers 26 T cell receptor beta chains from one sample sequenced in a study of blood T cell repertoires in COVID-19. The protocol was immunoSEQ multiplex PCR, while the TCRdb copy is restricted to in-frame clones and leaves out a portion. The repertoire has about 230,000 clones, around 84% of them found once; the top ten carry roughly 12%. Sequenced input: peripheral blood. These receptors all come from a man in his forties or fifties with COVID-19, enrolled during active disease.

This clone was seen only a few times. The chain employs TRBV24-1 and TRBJ2-1, with 9 bases lining up with TRBD1. The CDR3 covers 12 residues. The V and J ends lost 8 bases and 8 bases, in that order; junction bases with no gene match: 3. Germline V lookup: CDR1 KGHDR, CDR2 SFDVKD. CDR3 nucleotide sequence: TGTGCCACCAATGGACAGGGGCATGAGCAGTTCTTC. As protein: CATNGQGHEQFF.

V usage is TRBV7-6 and J usage is TRBJ2-3, with 11 bases that match TRBD2. The CDR3 is 16 residues long. V dropped 0 bases and J dropped 1; count of bases not matched to a gene: 0. CDR1 SGHVS and CDR2 FNYEAQ come from the germline V gene. As DNA, the CDR3 is TGTGCCAGCAGCTTAGCACTAGCGGGGGGCACAGATACGCAGTATTTT. Protein: CASSLALAGGTDTQYF. The whole variable domain, filled in from reference TRBV7-6 and TRBJ2-3, reads GAGVSQSPRYKVTKRGQDVALRCDPISGHVSLYWYRQALGQGPEFLTYFNYEAQQDKSGLPNDRFSAERPEGSISTLTIQRTEQRDSAMYRCASSLALAGGTDTQYFGPGTRLTVL.

The J gene is TRBJ1-4, the V gene TRBV28; TRBD1 aligns across 8 bases. The CDR3 covers 15 residues. Looked up from germline, CDR1 is MDHEN and CDR2 is SYDVKM. V lost 5 bases, J lost 8 bases, and 10 bases stayed unmatched. The CDR3 nucleotides are TGTGCCAGCAGTCGCTCCAGGGGGGACAGGGAAAAACTGTTTTTT. Protein: CASSRSRGDREKLFF. Variable domain in full (rest from reference TRBV28 and TRBJ1-4): DVKVTQSSRYLVKRTGEKVFLECVQDMDHENMFWYRQDPGLGLRLIYFSYDVKMKEKGDIPEGYSVSREKKERFSLILESASTNQTSMYLCASSRSRGDREKLFFGSGTQLSVL.

The CDR3 nucleotides are TGTGCCAGCTCTCCGCCCGCACAGGGTGAGCAGTTCTTC. Translated, it gives CASSPPAQGEQFF. The V gene is TRBV2, the J gene TRBJ2-1; a weak D match, TRBD1 (6 bases). V lost 8 bases to trimming and J lost 9 bases, with 17 bases between them. The CDR3 spans 13 residues. Germline CDR1 is SNHLY and CDR2 is FYNNEI.

V usage is TRBV27 and J usage is TRBJ2-3; 7 nucleotides agree with TRBD2. Germline-derived CDR1 and CDR2 are MNHEY and SMNVEV (reference sequence). The CDR3 extends over 17 amino acids. V shed 4 bases and J 0 bases; nucleotides not matched to a gene: 10. The CDR3 sequence: CASSSALAEYSTDTQYF. CDR3 nucleotides: TGTGCCAGCAGTTCTGCCCTAGCGGAATACAGCACAGATACGCAGTATTTT.

The chain carries TRBV7-6 and TRBJ2-3; 9 bases are a match to TRBD2. The CDR3 runs to 15 residues. The V segment lost 4 bases and the J segment 6 bases; nucleotides outside the gene matches: 8. Per germline, CDR1 SGHVS and CDR2 FNYEAQ. The DNA of the CDR3 is TGTGCCAGCAGCTCCCTGCTGACTAGCGGCGATACGCAGTATTTT. The encoded protein is CASSSLLTSGDTQYF.

The chain recombines TRBV20-1 with TRBJ2-7; TRBD1 might be the D (5 bases). Trimming took 3 bases from V and 2 from J, leaving 14 bases between them. Looked up from germline, CDR1 is DFQATT and CDR2 is SNEGSKA (reference sequence). The CDR3 is made up of 14 amino acids. CDR3 amino acids: CSASAPQGTYEQYF. CDR3 in DNA: TGCAGTGCTAGTGCTCCGCAGGGAACCTACGAGCAGTACTTC.

The gene calls are TRBV10-1 and TRBJ2-1; 8 bases map to TRBD2. The germline CDR1 and CDR2 sequences are WNHNN and SYGVQD (reference sequence). J lost 9 bases, V lost 5 bases, and 9 bases had no gene match. The CDR3 is made up of 14 amino acids. CDR3 DNA: TGCGCCAGCAGTCATAGCGGGATCGTCCGTGAGCAGTTCTTC. Amino acids: CASSHSGIVREQFF.

The chain combines TRBV6-2 or TRBV6-3 with TRBJ2-7; possibly TRBD1 for D (6 bases). CDR1 is MNHEY and CDR2 is SVGEGT in the germline V gene. The length of the CDR3 is 17 residues. V lost 5 bases to trimming and J lost 2 bases, with 22 bases between them. CDR3 sequence reads: CASSTGRHKLRTYEQYF. CDR3 coding DNA: TGTGCCAGCAGTACAGGGCGACACAAGCTTCGAACCTACGAGCAGTACTTC.

The V and J genes are TRBV13 and TRBJ1-3, with 10 bases matching TRBD1. The germline V gene has CDR1 PRHDT and CDR2 FYEKMQ (reference sequence). The CDR3 extends over 16 amino acids. V lost 2 bases to trimming and J lost 0 bases; unmatched junction nucleotides: 1. The CDR3 loop is CASSLRTGGSGNTIYF. CDR3 DNA: TGTGCCAGCAGCTTACGGACAGGGGGCTCTGGAAACACCATATATTTT.

This chain connects TRBV5-1 to TRBJ2-6; 8 nucleotides agree with TRBD1. The CDR3 length is 17 residues. After removal of 2 bases from V and 0 bases from J, the junction contained 4 bases not matched to a gene. Per the germline V gene, CDR1 is SGHRS and CDR2 is YFSETQ. The CDR3 loop reads CASSFGQGDSGANVLTF. CDR3 coding DNA: TGCGCCAGCAGCTTCGGACAGGGCGACTCTGGGGCCAACGTCCTGACTTTC. The complete variable domain, with remaining parts taken from reference TRBV5-1 and TRBJ2-6, reads KAGVTQTPRYLIKTRGQQVTLSCSPISGHRSVSWYQQTPGQGLQFLFEYFSETQRNKGNFPGRFSGRQFSNSRSEMNVSTLELGDSALYLCASSFGQGDSGANVLTFGAGSRLTVL.

The chain carries TRBV7-9 and TRBJ1-5; D is unclear. V was clipped by 8 bases and J by 3 bases, with 14 bases between them. The CDR3 sequence is 14 residues long. Germline V gene lookup returns CDR1 SEHNR and CDR2 FQNEAQ (reference sequence). This CDR3 reads CASGREGNNQPQHF. The CDR3 nucleotides read TGTGCCAGCGGGAGGGAAGGTAACAATCAGCCCCAGCATTTT.

This clone has just one count. The chain links TRBV27 to TRBJ1-2, with TRBD1 as a possible D gene (6 bases). V was clipped by 3 bases and J by 7 bases, with 15 bases between them. The CDR3 consists of 14 residues. CDR1 is MNHEY, CDR2 SMNVEV, per germline (reference sequence). The CDR3 spells CASSLNRVSGGYTF. DNA for the CDR3: TGTGCCAGCAGTTTGAACAGGGTTTCGGGTGGCTACACCTTC.

The genes are TRBV6-5 and TRBJ1-3, with 8 bases matching TRBD1. The V gene's germline CDR1 is MNHEY and CDR2 SVGAGI. This CDR3 has 15 amino acids. V was pared by 5 bases and J by 4 bases, with 7 bases of the junction left unmatched. CDR3 region: CASSRQGWEGNTIYF. The CDR3, as DNA: TGTGCCAGCAGTAGACAGGGGTGGGAGGGAAACACCATATATTTT.

The rearrangement uses TRBV7-6 and TRBJ2-5; TRBD2 agrees at 9 bases. Looked up from germline, CDR1 is SGHVS and CDR2 is FNYEAQ. The CDR3 has 16 residues. After removal of 1 base from V and 5 bases from J, the junction contained 8 bases not matched to a gene. The DNA for the CDR3 is TGTGCCAGCAGCTTAGACGCGCCTAGCGGGGTGGAGACCCAGTACTTC. Protein: CASSLDAPSGVETQYF.

In nucleotides, the CDR3 is TGTGCCAGTAGTATATCTAGCTTCCAAGAGACCCAGTACTTC. It specifies CASSISSFQETQYF. The chain uses TRBV19 and TRBJ2-5, with D perhaps matching TRBD2 (5 bases). The CDR3 extends over 14 amino acids. CDR1 LNHDA and CDR2 SQIVND come from the germline V gene (reference sequence). V gave up 2 bases and J gave up 1 base, with 8 bases separating them.

The chain combines TRBV10-1 with TRBJ1-6; no reliable D call. Germline V gene data show CDR1 as WNHNN and CDR2 as SYGVQD (reference sequence). The V end lost 6 bases, the J end lost 0 bases, and 12 bases lay between the germline ends. This CDR3 comprises 16 residues. CDR3 sequence: CASSSESSSYNSPLHF. The CDR3 region has the DNA TGCGCCAGCAGCTCGGAGTCGAGCTCCTATAATTCACCCCTCCACTTT.

The chain combines TRBV18 with TRBJ2-3; 13 bases fit TRBD2. CDR1 and CDR2 (germline): KGHSH, LQKENI. J gave up 2 bases and V 0 bases, and 2 bases lay outside the gene matches. CDR3 length equals 17 residues. The CDR3 DNA follows: TGTGCCAGCTCACCACCGACTAGCGGGAGGCCCACAGATACGCAGTATTTT. Encoded protein: CASSPPTSGRPTDTQYF.

The chain recombines TRBV27 with TRBJ1-2, with 9 bases aligning to TRBD1. Germline assignment: CDR1 MNHEY and CDR2 SMNVEV (reference sequence). The V gene end was trimmed by 5 bases and the J gene end by 6 bases; junction bases not matched to a gene: 10. The CDR3 covers 15 residues. As DNA, the CDR3 is TGTGCCAGCAGTCCGCGGACAGGGGCTCTTAATGGCTACACCTTC. It codes for CASSPRTGALNGYTF.

This chain joins TRBV7-2 and TRBJ2-1, with a tentative D call TRBD2 (6 bases). Germline V gene sequence: CDR1 SGHTA, CDR2 FQGNSA. The V and J ends lost 5 bases and 7 bases respectively, with 6 bases between them. The CDR3 is made up of 11 amino acids. CDR3: CASSGGNEQFF. The CDR3 region has the DNA TGTGCCAGCAGCGGGGGGAATGAGCAGTTCTTC.

The CDR3 region is CASSPRLAEDTQYF. The CDR3, as DNA: TGTGCCAGCTCACCCCGACTAGCAGAAGATACGCAGTATTTT. The chain uses TRBV18 and TRBJ2-3, with 7 bases matching TRBD2. The CDR3 length is 14 residues. V was clipped by 3 bases and J by 5 bases; unmatched bases: 5. Germline lookup yields CDR1 KGHSH and CDR2 LQKENI.

This chain joins TRBV11-2 and TRBJ1-4, with D perhaps TRBD1 (6 bases). Between the trimmed V and J ends, which lost 3 bases and 8 bases, there was a span of 16 bases. Per germline, CDR1 SGHAT and CDR2 FQNNGV. The CDR3 is made up of 15 amino acids. The CDR3: CASSFSTGEEEKLFF. CDR3 DNA sequence: TGTGCCAGCAGCTTTTCGACAGGAGAAGAAGAAAAACTGTTTTTT.

The chain carries TRBV19 and TRBJ1-5; TRBD1 might be the D (6 bases). The CDR3 totals 14 residues. Germline CDR1 LNHDA, CDR2 SQIVND (reference sequence). V dropped 7 bases and J dropped 1 base, with 11 bases sitting between them. The CDR3 region is CASNDRFSNQPQHF. CDR3 DNA sequence: TGTGCCAGTAATGACAGGTTCAGCAATCAGCCCCAGCATTTT.

The chain recombines TRBV2 with TRBJ1-3; perhaps TRBD1 as D (6 bases). Germline V CDR1 and CDR2: SNHLY, FYNNEI. The CDR3 loop spans 15 amino acids. With 6 bases removed from V and 1 base from J, the gap between germline ends came to 13 bases. Written as DNA, the CDR3 is TGTGCCAGCAGGCGCGGGGGGCCGTCTGGAAACACCATATATTTT. Protein: CASRRGGPSGNTIYF.

This sequence joins TRBV5-6 and TRBJ1-2; 7 bases are shared with TRBD1. Germline-derived CDR1 and CDR2 are SGHDT and YYEEEE. The CDR3 is 13 residues long. V lost 4 bases to trimming and J lost 4 bases; unmatched junction nucleotides: 4. CDR3 sequence (DNA): TGTGCCAGCAGCGTGGGACAGATCTATGGCTACACCTTC. It specifies CASSVGQIYGYTF.

The CDR3 DNA follows: TGCAGCGTTGACAATACCGGGACAGTGATTGAAAAACTGTTTTTT. Protein sequence: CSVDNTGTVIEKLFF. The chain joins TRBV29-1 to TRBJ1-4; TRBD1 agrees at 7 bases. Germline CDR1 is SQVTM and CDR2 is ANQGSEA. CDR3 length: 15 amino acids. With V trimmed by 3 bases and J by 7 bases, 11 bases remained unmatched.